Below, one T cell receptor (beta chain) is given with its context. The data stem from a study of blood T cell repertoires in COVID-19. Libraries were prepared by immunoSEQ multiplex PCR; TCRdb keeps only in-frame clonotypes and omits some of them. The repertoire holds under 150,000 clones, 65% to 85% seen once, with 17% in the top ten. The germline V gene encodes CDR1 GTSNPN and CDR2 SVGIG (reference sequence). The germline V and J ends were trimmed by 0 bases and 0 bases, with 8 bases remaining between them. The length of the CDR3 is 14 residues. The genes are TRBV30 and TRBJ1-1; D perhaps matches TRBD1 (5 bases). The receptor was derived from a woman aged 80 or over with acute or convalescent COVID-19. The source material was peripheral blood. CDR3: CAWSVPRVNTEAFF. Written as DNA, the CDR3 is TGTGCCTGGAGTGTACCCAGGGTGAACACTGAAGCTTTCTTT.